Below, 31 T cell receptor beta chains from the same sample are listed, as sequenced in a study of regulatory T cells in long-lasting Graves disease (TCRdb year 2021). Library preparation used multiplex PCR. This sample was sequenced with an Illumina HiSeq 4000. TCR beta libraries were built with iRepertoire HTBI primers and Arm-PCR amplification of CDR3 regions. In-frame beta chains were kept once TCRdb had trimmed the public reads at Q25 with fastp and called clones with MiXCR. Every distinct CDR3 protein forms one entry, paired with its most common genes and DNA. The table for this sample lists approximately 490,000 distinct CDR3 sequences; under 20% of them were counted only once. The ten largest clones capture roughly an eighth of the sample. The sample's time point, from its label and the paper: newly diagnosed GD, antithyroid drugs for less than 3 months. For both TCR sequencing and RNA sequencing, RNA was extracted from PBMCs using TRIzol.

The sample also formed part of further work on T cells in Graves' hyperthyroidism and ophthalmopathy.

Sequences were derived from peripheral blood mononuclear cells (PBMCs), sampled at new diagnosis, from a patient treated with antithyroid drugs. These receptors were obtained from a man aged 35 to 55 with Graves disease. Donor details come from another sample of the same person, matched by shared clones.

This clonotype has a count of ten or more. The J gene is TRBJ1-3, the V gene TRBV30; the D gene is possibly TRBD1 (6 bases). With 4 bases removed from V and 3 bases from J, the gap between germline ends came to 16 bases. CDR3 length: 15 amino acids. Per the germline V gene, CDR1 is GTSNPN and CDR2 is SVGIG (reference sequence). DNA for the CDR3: TGTGCCTGGAAAGACGAACAGGGAAGTGGAAACACCATATATTTT. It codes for CAWKDEQGSGNTIYF.

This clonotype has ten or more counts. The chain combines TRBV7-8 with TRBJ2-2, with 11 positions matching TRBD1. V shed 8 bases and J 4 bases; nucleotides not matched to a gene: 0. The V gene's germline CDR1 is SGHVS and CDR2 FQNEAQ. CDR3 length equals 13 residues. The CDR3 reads CASGTGGTGELFF. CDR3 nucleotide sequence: TGTGCCAGCGGGACAGGGGGCACCGGGGAGCTGTTTTTT.

The CDR3 coding sequence is TGTGCCACCAGTGATCGACTACTAGCACGTGAGCAGTTCTTC. This translates into CATSDRLLAREQFF. The J gene is TRBJ2-1, the V gene TRBV24-1; D is perhaps TRBD2 (6 bases). V was clipped by 3 bases and J by 9 bases, with 14 bases between them. CDR1 and CDR2 from the germline V gene are KGHDR and SFDVKD. CDR3 length: 14 residues.

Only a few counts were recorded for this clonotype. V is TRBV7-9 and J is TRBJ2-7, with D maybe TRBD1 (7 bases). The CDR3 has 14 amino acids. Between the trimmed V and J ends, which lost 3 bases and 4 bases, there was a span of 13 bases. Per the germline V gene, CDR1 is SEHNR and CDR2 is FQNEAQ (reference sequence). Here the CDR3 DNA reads TGTGCCAGCAGCTTTCCAGGGGGGTGGTACGAGCAGTACTTC. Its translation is CASSFPGGWYEQYF.

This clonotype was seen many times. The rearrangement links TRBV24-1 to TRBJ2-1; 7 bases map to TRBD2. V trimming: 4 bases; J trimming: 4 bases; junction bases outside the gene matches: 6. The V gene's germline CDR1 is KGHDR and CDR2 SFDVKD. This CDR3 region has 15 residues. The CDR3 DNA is TGTGCCACCAGTGAAGCGACTAGCTCTTACAATGAGCAGTTCTTC. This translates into CATSEATSSYNEQFF.

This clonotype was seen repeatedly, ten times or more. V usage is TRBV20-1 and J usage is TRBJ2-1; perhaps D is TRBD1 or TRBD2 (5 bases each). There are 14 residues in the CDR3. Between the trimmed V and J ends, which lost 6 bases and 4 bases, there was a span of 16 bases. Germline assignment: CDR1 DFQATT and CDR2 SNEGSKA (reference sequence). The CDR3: CSAFPRDRYNEQFF. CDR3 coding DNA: TGCAGTGCGTTTCCCAGGGACCGTTACAATGAGCAGTTCTTC.

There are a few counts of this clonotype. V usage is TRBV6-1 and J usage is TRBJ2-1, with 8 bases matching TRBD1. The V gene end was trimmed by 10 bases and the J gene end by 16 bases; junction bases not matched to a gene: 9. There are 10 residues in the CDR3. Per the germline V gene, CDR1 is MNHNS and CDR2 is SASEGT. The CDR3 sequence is CAIEDRERFF. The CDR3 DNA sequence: TGTGCCATCGAGGACAGGGAGCGATTCTTC.

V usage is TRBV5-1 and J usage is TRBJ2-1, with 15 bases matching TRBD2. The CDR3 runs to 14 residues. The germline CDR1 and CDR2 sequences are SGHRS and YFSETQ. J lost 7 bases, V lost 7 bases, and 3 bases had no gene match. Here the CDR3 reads CASGLAGGPNEQFF. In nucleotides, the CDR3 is TGCGCCAGCGGACTAGCGGGAGGGCCAAATGAGCAGTTCTTC.

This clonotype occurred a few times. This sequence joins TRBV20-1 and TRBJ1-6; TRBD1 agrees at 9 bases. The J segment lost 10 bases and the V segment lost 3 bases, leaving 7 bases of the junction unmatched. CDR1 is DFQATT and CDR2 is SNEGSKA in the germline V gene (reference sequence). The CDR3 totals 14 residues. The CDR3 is CSAREDRGRSPLHF. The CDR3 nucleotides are TGCAGTGCTAGGGAGGACAGGGGACGGTCACCCCTCCACTTT.

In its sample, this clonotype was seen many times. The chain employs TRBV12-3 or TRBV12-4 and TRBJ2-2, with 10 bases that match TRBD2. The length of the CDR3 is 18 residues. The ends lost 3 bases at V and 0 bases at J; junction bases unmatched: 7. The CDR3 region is CASSFRTSGPSNTGELFF. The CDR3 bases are TGTGCCAGCAGTTTCCGGACTAGCGGCCCCTCGAACACCGGGGAGCTGTTTTTT.

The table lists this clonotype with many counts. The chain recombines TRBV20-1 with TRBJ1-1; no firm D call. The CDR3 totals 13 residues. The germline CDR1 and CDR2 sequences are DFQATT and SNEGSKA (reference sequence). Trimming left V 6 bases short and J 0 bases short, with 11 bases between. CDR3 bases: TGCAGTGCGGCGGGCTTTCTGAACACTGAAGCTTTCTTT. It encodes CSAAGFLNTEAFF.

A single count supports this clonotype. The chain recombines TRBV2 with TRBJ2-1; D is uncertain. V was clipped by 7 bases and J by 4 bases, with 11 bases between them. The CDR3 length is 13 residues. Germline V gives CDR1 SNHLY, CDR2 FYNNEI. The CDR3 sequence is CASTYNGYNEQFF. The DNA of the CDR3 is TGTGCCAGCACTTATAACGGATACAATGAGCAGTTCTTC.

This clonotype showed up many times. In DNA form, the CDR3 reads TGTGCCAGCAGCTTTGAAAAAGAGACCCAGTACTTC. Translating gives CASSFEKETQYF. The chain has TRBV7-8 and TRBJ2-5; no clear D gene. CDR1 and CDR2 from the germline V gene are SGHVS and FQNEAQ. The CDR3 runs 12 residues. The V gene lost 3 bases and the J gene lost 3 bases, with 5 bases spanning the gap.

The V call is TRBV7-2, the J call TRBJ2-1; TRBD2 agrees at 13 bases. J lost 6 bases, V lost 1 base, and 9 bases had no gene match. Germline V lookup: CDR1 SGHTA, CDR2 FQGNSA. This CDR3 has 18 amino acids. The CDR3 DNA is TGTGCCAGCAGCTTAGTGGGCACTACTAGCGGGAGGGCCAATGAGCAGTTCTTC. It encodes CASSLVGTTSGRANEQFF. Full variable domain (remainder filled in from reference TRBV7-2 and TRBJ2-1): GAGVSQSPSNKVTEKGKDVELRCDPISGHTALYWYRQSLGQGLEFLIYFQGNSAPDKSGLPSDRFSAERTGGSVSTLTIQRTQQEDSAVYLCASSLVGTTSGRANEQFFGPGTRLTVL.

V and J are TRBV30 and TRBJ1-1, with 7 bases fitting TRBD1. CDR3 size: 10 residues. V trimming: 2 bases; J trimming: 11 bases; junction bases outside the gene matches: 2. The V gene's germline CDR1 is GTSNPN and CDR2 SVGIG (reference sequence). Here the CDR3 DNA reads TGTGCCTGGAGTATACAGGGGGCTTTCTTT. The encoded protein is CAWSIQGAFF.

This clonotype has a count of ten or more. CDR3 sequence reads: CSAVTSGRSSYNEQFF. DNA for the CDR3: TGCAGTGCTGTGACTAGCGGGAGGAGCTCCTACAATGAGCAGTTCTTC. The rearrangement links TRBV20-1 to TRBJ2-1; 13 nucleotides match TRBD2. This CDR3 contains 16 residues. CDR1 is DFQATT and CDR2 is SNEGSKA in the germline V gene (reference sequence). V dropped 5 bases and J dropped 0; count of bases not matched to a gene: 4.

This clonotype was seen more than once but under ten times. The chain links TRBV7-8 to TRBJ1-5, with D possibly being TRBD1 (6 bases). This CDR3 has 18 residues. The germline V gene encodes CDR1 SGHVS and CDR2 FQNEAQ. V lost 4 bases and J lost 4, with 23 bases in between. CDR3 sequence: CASSSRLINREANQPQHF. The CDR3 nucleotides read TGTGCCAGCAGCTCCCGTTTAATTAACAGGGAGGCGAATCAGCCCCAGCATTTT.

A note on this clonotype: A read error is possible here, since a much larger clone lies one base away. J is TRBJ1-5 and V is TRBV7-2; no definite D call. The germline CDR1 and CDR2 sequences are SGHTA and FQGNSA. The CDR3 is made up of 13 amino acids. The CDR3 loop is CASSLAANRPQHF. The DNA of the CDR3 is TGTGCCAGCAGCTTAGCGGCGAATCGGCCCCAGCATTTT.

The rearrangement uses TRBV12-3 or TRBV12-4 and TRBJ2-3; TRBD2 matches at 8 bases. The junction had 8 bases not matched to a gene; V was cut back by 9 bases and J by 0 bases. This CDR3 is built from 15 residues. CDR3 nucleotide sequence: TGTGCCAGTAAATTTAGCGGGGTGAGCACAGATACGCAGTATTTT. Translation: CASKFSGVSTDTQYF.

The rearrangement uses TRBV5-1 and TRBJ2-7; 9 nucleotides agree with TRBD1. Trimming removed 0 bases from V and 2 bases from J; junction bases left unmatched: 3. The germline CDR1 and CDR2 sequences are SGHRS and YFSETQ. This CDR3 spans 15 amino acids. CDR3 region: CASSLATGGPYEQYF. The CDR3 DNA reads TGCGCCAGCAGCTTGGCGACAGGGGGACCCTACGAGCAGTACTTC.

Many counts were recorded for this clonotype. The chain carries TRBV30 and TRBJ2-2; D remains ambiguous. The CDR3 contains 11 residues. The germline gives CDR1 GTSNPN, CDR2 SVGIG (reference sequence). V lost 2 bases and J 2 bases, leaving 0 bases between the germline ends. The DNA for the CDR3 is TGTGCCTGGAGTAACACCGGGGAGCTGTTTTTT. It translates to CAWSNTGELFF.

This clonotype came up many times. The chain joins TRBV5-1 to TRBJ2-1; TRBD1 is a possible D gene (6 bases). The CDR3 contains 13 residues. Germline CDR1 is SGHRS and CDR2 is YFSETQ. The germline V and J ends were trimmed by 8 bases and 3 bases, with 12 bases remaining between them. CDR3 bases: TGCGCCAGTGGAAAGGACAGCTACAATGAGCAGTTCTTC. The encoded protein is CASGKDSYNEQFF.

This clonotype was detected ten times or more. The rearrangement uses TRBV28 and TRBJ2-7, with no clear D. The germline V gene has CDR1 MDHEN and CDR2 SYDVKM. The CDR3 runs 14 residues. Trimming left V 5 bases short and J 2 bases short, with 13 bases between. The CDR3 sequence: CASSTPSRTYEQYF. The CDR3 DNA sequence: TGTGCCAGCAGTACCCCCTCCAGAACCTACGAGCAGTACTTC.

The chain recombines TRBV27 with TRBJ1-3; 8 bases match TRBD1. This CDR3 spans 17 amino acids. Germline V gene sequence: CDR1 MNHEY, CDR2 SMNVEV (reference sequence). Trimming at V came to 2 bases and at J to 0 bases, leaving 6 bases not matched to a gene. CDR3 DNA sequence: TGTGCCAGCAGTTTAGAGGGGACAGGCCTCTCTGGAAACACCATATATTTT. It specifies CASSLEGTGLSGNTIYF.

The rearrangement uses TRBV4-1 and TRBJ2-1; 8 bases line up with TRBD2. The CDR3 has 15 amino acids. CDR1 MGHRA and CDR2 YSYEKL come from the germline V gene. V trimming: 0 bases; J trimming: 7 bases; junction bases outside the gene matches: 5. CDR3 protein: CASSQDAGGGNEQFF. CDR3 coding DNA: TGCGCCAGCAGCCAAGATGCGGGAGGAGGGAATGAGCAGTTCTTC.

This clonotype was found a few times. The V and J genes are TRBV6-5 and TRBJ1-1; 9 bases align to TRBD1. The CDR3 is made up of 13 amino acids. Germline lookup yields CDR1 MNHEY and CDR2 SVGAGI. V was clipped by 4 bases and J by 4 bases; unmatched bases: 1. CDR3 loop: CASSWDRVTEAFF. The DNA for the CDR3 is TGTGCCAGCAGTTGGGACAGGGTCACTGAAGCTTTCTTT.

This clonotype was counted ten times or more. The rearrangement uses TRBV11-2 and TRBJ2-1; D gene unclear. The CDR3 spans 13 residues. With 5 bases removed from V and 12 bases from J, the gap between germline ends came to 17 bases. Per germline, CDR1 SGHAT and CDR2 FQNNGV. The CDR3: CASSRPSIPMQFF. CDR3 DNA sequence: TGTGCCAGCAGCAGACCCTCCATCCCAATGCAGTTCTTC.

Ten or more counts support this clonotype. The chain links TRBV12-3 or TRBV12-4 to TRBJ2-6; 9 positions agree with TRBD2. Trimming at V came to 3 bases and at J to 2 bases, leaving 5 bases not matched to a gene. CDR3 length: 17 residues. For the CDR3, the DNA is TGTGCCAGCAGTTTTGGCGGGAGGGCCCCTGGGGCCAACGTCCTGACTTTC. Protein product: CASSFGGRAPGANVLTF.

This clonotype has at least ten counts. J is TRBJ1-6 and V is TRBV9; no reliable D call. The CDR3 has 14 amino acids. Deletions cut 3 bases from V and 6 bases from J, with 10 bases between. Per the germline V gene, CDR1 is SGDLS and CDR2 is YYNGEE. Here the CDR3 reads CASSDRVFNSPLHF. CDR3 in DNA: TGTGCCAGCAGCGACCGGGTTTTTAATTCACCCCTCCACTTT.

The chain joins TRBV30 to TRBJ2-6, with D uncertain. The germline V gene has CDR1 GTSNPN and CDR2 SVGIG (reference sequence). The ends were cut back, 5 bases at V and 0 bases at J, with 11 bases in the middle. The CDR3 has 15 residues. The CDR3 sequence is CAWSALPSGANVLTF. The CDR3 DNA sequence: TGTGCCTGGTCGGCTCTGCCCTCTGGGGCCAACGTCCTGACTTTC. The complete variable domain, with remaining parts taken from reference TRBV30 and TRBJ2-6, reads SQTIHQWPATLVQPVGSPLSLECTVEGTSNPNLYWYRQAAGRGLQLLFYSVGIGQISSEVPQNLSASRPQDRQFILSSKKLLLSDSGFYLCAWSALPSGANVLTFGAGSRLTVL.

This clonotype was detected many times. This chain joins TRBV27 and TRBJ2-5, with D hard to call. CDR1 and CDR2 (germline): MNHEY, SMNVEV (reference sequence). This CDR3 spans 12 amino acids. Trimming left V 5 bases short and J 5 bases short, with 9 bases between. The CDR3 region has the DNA TGTGCCAGCAGTCCGTCCTCCGAGACCCAGTACTTC. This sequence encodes CASSPSSETQYF.